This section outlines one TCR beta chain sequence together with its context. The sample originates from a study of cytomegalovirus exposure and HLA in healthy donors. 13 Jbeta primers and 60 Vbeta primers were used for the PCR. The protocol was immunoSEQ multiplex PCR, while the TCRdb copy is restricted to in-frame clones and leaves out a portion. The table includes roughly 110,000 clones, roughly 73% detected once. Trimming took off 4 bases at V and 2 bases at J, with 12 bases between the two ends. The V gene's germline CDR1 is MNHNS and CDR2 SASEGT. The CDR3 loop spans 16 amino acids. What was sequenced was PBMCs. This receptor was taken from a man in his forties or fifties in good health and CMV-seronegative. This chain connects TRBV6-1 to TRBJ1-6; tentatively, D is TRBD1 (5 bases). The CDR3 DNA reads TGTGCCAGCAGTGTCGGAAGGGGAACCTATAATTCACCCCTCCACTTT. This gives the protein CASSVGRGTYNSPLHF.